This record covers a single T cell receptor beta chain. V was pared by 4 bases and J by 5 bases, with 12 bases of the junction left unmatched. Germline loops: CDR1 MGHRA, CDR2 YSYEKL. This CDR3 contains 17 residues. In the study's own analysis: Amplifying reference gene primers gave estimates of nucleated cell counts. The protocol was immunoSEQ multiplex PCR, while the TCRdb copy is restricted to in-frame clones and leaves out a portion. For V, J and clone size, that table is used; D and trimming come from the DNA. The sample shows tens of thousands of clones, 70% to 90% of them seen only once. The data were obtained in a study of blood T cell repertoires in COVID-19. Overall study context: There were acute and convalescent COVID-19 samples, and they came from the United States, Italy and Spain. The cDNA or gDNA used as material had been derived from T cells, B-cell-depleted T cells, or PBMCs.

This sequence originates from a man aged 60 to 75 with acute or convalescent COVID-19. The chain links TRBV4-1 to TRBJ2-3; TRBD2 matches at 10 bases. Sequencing was done on a sample of peripheral blood. The CDR3 reads CASSLQGSGRAKDTQYF. CDR3 nucleotides: TGCGCCAGCAGCCTCCAGGGCAGCGGGAGGGCCAAAGATACGCAGTATTTT.